Below are 14 T cell receptor beta chains sequenced from a single sample in a study of T cell repertoires in cytomegalovirus infection. One entry per CDR3 protein, called by TCRdb with MiXCR from the reads. The data contain approximately 750,000 distinct CDR3 sequences, under 40% of them singletons. The source material was PBMCs. Source of these receptors: a human donor in good health (CMV status not recorded). Some clones in this sample may be carry-over from other donors' samples.

This clonotype has just a few counts. The chain is built from TRBV28 and TRBJ2-7; 7 bases line up with TRBD1. The CDR3 consists of 15 residues. J lost 0 bases, V lost 3 bases, and 5 bases had no gene match. CDR1 and CDR2 (germline): MDHEN, SYDVKM. CDR3 region: CASSFWGQSSYEQYF. CDR3 DNA: TGTGCCAGCAGTTTTTGGGGACAGAGCTCCTACGAGCAGTACTTC.

The chain couples TRBV9 to TRBJ1-2; TRBD1 agrees at 8 bases. This CDR3 spans 16 amino acids. Germline CDR1 reads SGDLS; CDR2 reads YYNGEE. V lost 3 bases to trimming and J lost 3 bases; unmatched junction nucleotides: 10. CDR3 loop: CASSAPPGQGHYGYTF. The CDR3 nucleotides are TGTGCCAGCAGCGCTCCCCCCGGACAGGGCCACTATGGCTACACCTTC. The full variable domain, with the rest looked up from reference TRBV9 and TRBJ1-2, is DSGVTQTPKHLITATGQRVTLRCSPRSGDLSVYWYQQSLDQGLQFLIQYYNGEERAKGNILERFSAQQFPDLHSELNLSSLELGDSALYFCASSAPPGQGHYGYTFGSGTRLTVV.

The J gene is TRBJ2-3, the V gene TRBV5-5, with 9 bases fitting TRBD2. CDR3 size: 13 residues. The germline V gene encodes CDR1 SGHKS and CDR2 YYEKEE (reference sequence). V shed 7 bases and J 2 bases; nucleotides not matched to a gene: 2. Here the CDR3 DNA reads TGTGCCAGCCTAGCGGGACTCACAGATACGCAGTATTTT. It specifies CASLAGLTDTQYF.

The sample holds a few counts of this clonotype. The genes are TRBV10-3 and TRBJ1-1; no definite D call. The CDR3 covers 14 residues. V gave up 4 bases and J gave up 2 bases, with 11 bases separating them. Germline CDR1 reads ENHRY; CDR2 reads SYGVKD. The CDR3 spells CAISGNTVNTEAFF. For the CDR3, the DNA is TGTGCCATCAGTGGGAATACAGTAAACACTGAAGCTTTCTTT.

This clonotype was seen more than once but under ten times. The chain recombines TRBV7-9 with TRBJ2-5; D unresolved. Trimming pared 0 bases from V and 1 base from J, leaving 15 bases between. The CDR3 has 17 residues. Germline V gene data show CDR1 as SEHNR and CDR2 as FQNEAQ (reference sequence). The DNA for the CDR3 is TGTGCCAGCAGCTTAGCGATATCGACAAGAAGCCAAGAGACCCAGTACTTC. Protein: CASSLAISTRSQETQYF.

This clonotype was recorded many times. V is TRBV7-8 and J is TRBJ1-2; D is undetermined. The germline gives CDR1 SGHVS, CDR2 FQNEAQ. This CDR3 contains 15 residues. The V end lost 1 base, the J end lost 3 bases, and 12 bases lay between the germline ends. This CDR3 is CASSLEVGGHYGYTF. Here the CDR3 DNA reads TGTGCCAGCAGCTTAGAGGTCGGCGGGCACTATGGCTACACCTTC.

This chain links TRBV10-3 with TRBJ1-6; D unclear. V lost 3 bases, J lost 6 bases, and 6 bases lay in between. This CDR3 region has 13 residues. Looked up from germline, CDR1 is ENHRY and CDR2 is SYGVKD. The CDR3 DNA is TGTGCCATCAGTGAAGACATTAATTCACCCCTCCACTTT. The encoded protein is CAISEDINSPLHF.

This clonotype was observed a few times. This sequence joins TRBV7-2 and TRBJ2-4; D is uncertain. The CDR3 extends over 16 amino acids. Trimming cost V 2 bases and J 0 bases, with 11 bases left between them. In germline, CDR1 is SGHTA, CDR2 FQGNSA. The CDR3 reads CASSLTPQLAKNIQYF. Here the CDR3 DNA reads TGTGCCAGCAGCTTAACCCCTCAGCTAGCCAAAAACATTCAGTACTTC.

The chain joins TRBV7-2 to TRBJ2-2; D uncertain. This CDR3 is built from 15 residues. CDR1 is SGHTA, CDR2 FQGNSA, per germline. Trimming left V 3 bases short and J 5 bases short, with 13 bases between. The CDR3 DNA reads TGTGCCAGCAGCTTGAATATCCTAGGGACCGGGGAGCTGTTTTTT. It codes for CASSLNILGTGELFF.

This clonotype showed up many times. V usage is TRBV20-1 and J usage is TRBJ2-1; 14 nucleotides agree with TRBD2. Looked up from germline, CDR1 is DFQATT and CDR2 is SNEGSKA (reference sequence). The V and J ends lost 4 bases and 1 base, in that order; junction bases with no gene match: 12. The CDR3 covers 19 residues. The CDR3: CSAMSPGLAGALSYNEQFF. Here the CDR3 DNA reads TGCAGTGCTATGTCTCCGGGACTAGCGGGAGCGCTATCCTACAATGAGCAGTTCTTC.

Details on this clonotype: This is likely a read error, given that the CDR3 carries no conserved phenylalanine or tryptophan at its end. V usage is TRBV7-3 and J usage is TRBJ1-2; D not certain. Germline V gene sequence: CDR1 SGHTA, CDR2 FQGTGA. Trimming pared 5 bases from V and 6 bases from J, leaving 10 bases between. The CDR3 has 12 residues. The CDR3 DNA follows: TGTGCCAGCAGCAGCCCGGGCGATGGCTACACCTTA. It encodes CASSSPGDGYTL.

Turning to this clonotype: A read error may be the cause here, since a much bigger clone is one base away. Here the CDR3 omits its conserved ending phenylalanine or tryptophan, so a read error is the likely source. The chain has TRBV6-1 and TRBJ1-2; perhaps TRBD1 as D (6 bases). V lost 6 bases and J lost 7, with 15 bases in between. CDR1 and CDR2 (germline): MNHNS, SASEGT. The CDR3 has 13 amino acids. The CDR3, as DNA: TGTGCCAGCAGCGCCGGGGGCTTGTTTGGCTACACCTTA. Its translation: CASSAGGLFGYTL.

The table lists this clonotype with a few counts. The genes are TRBV6-5 and TRBJ1-1, with D unclear. With 3 bases removed from V and 1 base from J, the gap between germline ends came to 15 bases. The germline V gene has CDR1 MNHEY and CDR2 SVGAGI. This CDR3 spans 16 amino acids. CDR3 nucleotide sequence: TGTGCCAGCAGTTATCGTTATTGGGCACAGAACACTGAAGCTTTCTTT. This sequence encodes CASSYRYWAQNTEAFF.

The rearrangement links TRBV28 to TRBJ2-3; a possible D gene is TRBD2 (5 bases). The germline V and J ends were trimmed by 10 bases and 0 bases, with 23 bases remaining between them. This CDR3 is built from 17 residues. Germline V gives CDR1 MDHEN, CDR2 SYDVKM. The CDR3 region is CATHPGRDPRSTDTQYF. As DNA, the CDR3 is TGTGCCACCCACCCGGGGAGAGACCCTCGTAGCACAGATACGCAGTATTTT.